These 6 T cell receptor beta chains share one sample of origin, sequenced in a study of cytomegalovirus exposure and HLA in healthy donors. The assay was immunoSEQ multiplex PCR, and TCRdb's table has in-frame clones only and misses some. The data hold 90,000 to 150,000 clones, with about 84% observed a single time. Source material: PBMCs. Receptors originate from a man aged 18 to 30 in good health and CMV-seronegative.

Only one count was recorded for this clone. V is TRBV10-3 and J is TRBJ1-4; unclear D gene. Germline V gives CDR1 ENHRY, CDR2 SYGVKD. Trimming removed 6 bases at V and 3 bases at J, with 8 bases between. This CDR3 spans 13 amino acids. The CDR3 DNA reads as TGTGCCATCAGAGGGAGTCCTAATGAAAAACTGTTTTTT. This sequence encodes CAIRGSPNEKLFF.

The V and J genes are TRBV5-1 and TRBJ1-1; D is perhaps TRBD1 (5 bases). V gave up 3 bases and J gave up 6 bases, with 12 bases separating them. This CDR3 is built from 13 residues. The V gene's germline CDR1 is SGHRS and CDR2 YFSETQ. As DNA, the CDR3 is TGCGCCAGCAGCTCAGGGATGATTTCTGAAGCTTTCTTT. This translates into CASSSGMISEAFF. The full variable domain, its missing parts supplied by reference TRBV5-1 and TRBJ1-1, is KAGVTQTPRYLIKTRGQQVTLSCSPISGHRSVSWYQQTPGQGLQFLFEYFSETQRNKGNFPGRFSGRQFSNSRSEMNVSTLELGDSALYLCASSSGMISEAFFGQGTRLTVV.

The chain uses TRBV30 and TRBJ2-3; 13 positions agree with TRBD2. Trimming at V came to 3 bases and at J to 2 bases, leaving 5 bases not matched to a gene. The CDR3 spans 16 residues. Germline values: CDR1 GTSNPN, CDR2 SVGIG (reference sequence). CDR3 coding DNA: TGTGCCTGGAGGAGGACTAGCGGGAGCCCCACAGATACGCAGTATTTT. Protein: CAWRRTSGSPTDTQYF.

This chain connects TRBV19 to TRBJ1-5, with a possible D match to TRBD1 (6 bases). The CDR3 contains 15 residues. Germline loops: CDR1 LNHDA, CDR2 SQIVND (reference sequence). V lost 2 bases and J 7 bases, leaving 15 bases between the germline ends. The CDR3 here is CASSIKAGEGQPQHF. The DNA for the CDR3 is TGTGCCAGTAGTATAAAGGCAGGGGAGGGGCAGCCCCAGCATTTT. The full variable domain, completed using reference TRBV19 and TRBJ1-5, is DGGITQSPKYLFRKEGQNVTLSCEQNLNHDAMYWYRQDPGQGLRLIYYSQIVNDFQKGDIAEGYSVSREKKESFPLTVTSAQKNPTAFYLCASSIKAGEGQPQHFGDGTRLSIL.

The rearrangement joins TRBV15 to TRBJ2-1; 9 bases fit TRBD2. V trimming: 4 bases; J trimming: 5 bases; junction bases outside the gene matches: 12. The CDR3 is 17 residues long. The V gene's germline CDR1 is LNHNV and CDR2 YYDKDF (reference sequence). CDR3 loop: CATSTDTLAGINNEQFF. CDR3 nucleotides: TGTGCCACCAGCACGGACACTCTAGCGGGGATCAACAATGAGCAGTTCTTC.

The chain joins TRBV19 to TRBJ2-7, with TRBD1 identical over 10 bases. The V gene end was trimmed by 6 bases and the J gene end by 6 bases; junction bases not matched to a gene: 14. The CDR3 has 16 residues. Per germline, CDR1 LNHDA and CDR2 SQIVND (reference sequence). This CDR3 reads CASRNRDRGGLREQYF. DNA for the CDR3: TGTGCCAGTAGAAACCGGGACAGGGGCGGACTACGCGAGCAGTACTTC.